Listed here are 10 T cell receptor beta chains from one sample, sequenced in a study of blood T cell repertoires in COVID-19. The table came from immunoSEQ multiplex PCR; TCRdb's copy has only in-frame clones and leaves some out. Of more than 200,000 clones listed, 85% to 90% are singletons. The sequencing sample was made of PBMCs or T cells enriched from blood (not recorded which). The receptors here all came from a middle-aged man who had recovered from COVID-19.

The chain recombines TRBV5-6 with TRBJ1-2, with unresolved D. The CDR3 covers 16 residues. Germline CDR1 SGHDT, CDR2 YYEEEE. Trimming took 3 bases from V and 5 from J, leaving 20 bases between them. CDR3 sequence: CASSSWQRPGNYGYTF. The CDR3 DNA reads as TGTGCCAGCAGCTCCTGGCAACGGCCGGGGAATTATGGCTACACCTTC.

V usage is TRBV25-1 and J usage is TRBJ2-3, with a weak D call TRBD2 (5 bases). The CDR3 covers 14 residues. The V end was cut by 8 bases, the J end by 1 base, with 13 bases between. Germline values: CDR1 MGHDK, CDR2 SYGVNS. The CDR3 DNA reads TGTGCCAGCTCAAGCGAGGGTGGCACAGATACGCAGTATTTT. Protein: CASSSEGGTDTQYF.

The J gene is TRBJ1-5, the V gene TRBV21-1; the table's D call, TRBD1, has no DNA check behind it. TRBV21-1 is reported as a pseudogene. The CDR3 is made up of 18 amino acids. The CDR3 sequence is CASSNTVPLSGSNQPQHF. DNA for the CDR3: TGTGCCAGCAGCAACACAGTCCCCCTGAGTGGGAGCAATCAGCCCCAGCATTTT.

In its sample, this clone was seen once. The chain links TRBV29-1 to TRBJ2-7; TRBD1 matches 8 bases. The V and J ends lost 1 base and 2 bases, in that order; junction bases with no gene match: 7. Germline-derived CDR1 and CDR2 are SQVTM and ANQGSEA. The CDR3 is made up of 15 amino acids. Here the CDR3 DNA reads TGCAGCGTTGAAGGAGAACAGGGGGTGCCCTACGAGCAGTACTTC. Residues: CSVEGEQGVPYEQYF.

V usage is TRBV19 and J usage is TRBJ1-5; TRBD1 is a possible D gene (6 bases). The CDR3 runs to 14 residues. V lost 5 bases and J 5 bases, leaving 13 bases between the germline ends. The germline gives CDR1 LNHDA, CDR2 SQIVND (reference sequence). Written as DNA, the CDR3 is TGTGCCAGTAGTTTTGAAGGGGGTTATCAGCCCCAGCATTTT. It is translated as CASSFEGGYQPQHF.

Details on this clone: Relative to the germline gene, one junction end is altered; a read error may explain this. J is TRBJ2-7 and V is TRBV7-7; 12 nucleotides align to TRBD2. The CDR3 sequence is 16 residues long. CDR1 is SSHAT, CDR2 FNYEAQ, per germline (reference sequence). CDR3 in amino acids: CASSLKRLAGVGEQYF. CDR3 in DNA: TGTGCTAGCAGCTTAAAAAGACTAGCGGGGGTGGGCGAGCAGTACTTC.

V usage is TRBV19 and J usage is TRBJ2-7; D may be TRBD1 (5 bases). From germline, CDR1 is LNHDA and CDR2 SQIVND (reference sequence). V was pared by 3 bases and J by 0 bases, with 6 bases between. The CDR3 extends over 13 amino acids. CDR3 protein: CASSIGHSYEQYF. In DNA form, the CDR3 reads TGTGCCAGTAGTATCGGACACTCCTACGAGCAGTACTTC. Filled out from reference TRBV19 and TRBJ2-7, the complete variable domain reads DGGITQSPKYLFRKEGQNVTLSCEQNLNHDAMYWYRQDPGQGLRLIYYSQIVNDFQKGDIAEGYSVSREKKESFPLTVTSAQKNPTAFYLCASSIGHSYEQYFGPGTRLTVT.

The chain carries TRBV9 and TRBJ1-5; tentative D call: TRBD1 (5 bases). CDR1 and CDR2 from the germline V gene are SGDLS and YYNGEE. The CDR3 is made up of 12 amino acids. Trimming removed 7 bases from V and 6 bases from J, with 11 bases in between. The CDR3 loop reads CASGSGGQPQHF. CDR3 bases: TGTGCCAGCGGGTCCGGGGGTCAGCCCCAGCATTTT.

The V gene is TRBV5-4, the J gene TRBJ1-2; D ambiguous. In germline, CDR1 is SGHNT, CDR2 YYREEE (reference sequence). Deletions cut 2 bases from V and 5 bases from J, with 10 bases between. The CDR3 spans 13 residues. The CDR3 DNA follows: TGTGCCAGCAGCTTTTCGATAGAGTATGGCTACACCTTC. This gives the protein CASSFSIEYGYTF. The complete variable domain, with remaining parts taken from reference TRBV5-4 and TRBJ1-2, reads ETGVTQSPTHLIKTRGQQVTLRCSSQSGHNTVSWYQQALGQGPQFIFQYYREEENGRGNFPPRFSGLQFPNYSSELNVNALELDDSALYLCASSFSIEYGYTFGSGTRLTVV.

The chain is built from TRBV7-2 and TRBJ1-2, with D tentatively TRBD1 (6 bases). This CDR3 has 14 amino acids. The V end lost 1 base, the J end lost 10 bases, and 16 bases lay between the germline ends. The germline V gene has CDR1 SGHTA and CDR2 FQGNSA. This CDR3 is CASSLVVAGADYTF. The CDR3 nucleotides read TGTGCCAGCAGCTTAGTCGTGGCAGGGGCTGACTACACCTTC.